This T cell receptor (beta chain) is drawn from a study of monozygotic twins with cystic fibrosis (dated by TCRdb to 2020 to 2022). Study-level background: Barcoded libraries were prepared with roughly 15 PCR cycles from approximately 2.7 micrograms of fragmented DNA. On the day of blood sampling, twins were ranked among 1,060 cohort participants for weight-for-height and for FEVPerc (FEV1 disease centile). Data for three of the twin pairs had been reported earlier in a different context. Made up mostly of children and adolescents, the cohort included ten female and six male twin pairs ranging in age from about 2.0 to 36.4 years, with a median of about 9.2 years. The study compared TCR beta repertoires within and between 16 monozygotic twin pairs with cystic fibrosis to assess genetic influence on V and J gene usage. General findings and caveats noted by the study authors: The cohort was small, and the number of shared CDR3s showed no association with age, concordance or disease severity. Simpson clonality was generally low (median about 0.0087), which suggests a naive-dominated repertoire, and clonality was higher in the most severely affected patients. The greatest similarity to the co-twin was observed for V gene usage in 13 of 16 pairs and for J usage in 8 of 16 pairs, which suggested genetic constraints. Monozygotic CF twin pairs shared significantly more nucleotide-identical clonotypes within each pair than unrelated CF individuals shared with one another (P = 0.000026, Mann-Whitney).

From its cysteine to its phenylalanine, the CDR3 spans 15 amino acids. Just the 45-base CDR3 DNA is kept, in frame starting at base 1. Reading the germline V gene gives CDR1 LGHNA and CDR2 YNFKEQ. Cut back by 0 bases and 0 bases, the V and J ends lie 5 bases apart. Following the manufacturer's instructions, the researchers used the immunoSEQ immune profiling system to amplify TCR beta CDR3 regions via multiplex PCR. An Illumina NextSeq system was used for sequencing. In the authors' own workflow: Sequence data were processed on the immunoSEQ Analyzer platform, and clonality was calculated as the square root of Simpson's index of productive rearrangements. Similarity in V and J usage was quantified by Jensen-Shannon distance, and CDR3 generation probabilities were calculated with OLGA. Shared CDR3 sequences were searched in the immuneACCESS database (August 2020) and in VDJdb (December 2020). The clones in this table, taken by TCRdb from immuneACCESS, are in-frame only. Not every clone is retained; where verified, under half of the shortfall comes from an unresolved V gene, and the cause of the rest is unknown. V and J calls and clone size are copied from that table; D and trimming were computed from the DNA. This sample is represented by around 30,000 clones; 85% of them were singletons. 0.88% of the sample belongs to the ten largest clones.

Points on this clone: The target of this receptor is not known. Base qualities are missing; no much larger clone stands one base away.

The twin pairs came from the European Cystic Fibrosis Twin and Sibling Study Cohort, which recruited patients from over a hundred CF clinics across 14 European countries. Both zygosity and CFTR genotype were checked in-house, and zygosity was tested with multiplex PCR across nine short tandem repeat loci. Peripheral blood was sampled from each twin, and clinical parameters were recorded on the day of blood sampling. Phenol/chloroform extraction was used to isolate genomic DNA from peripheral blood cells, and the DNA was then kept in TE buffer at 4 degrees C. Sequenced material: blood. This receptor was identified in a girl aged 2 to 9 with cystic fibrosis. Rearrangement joined TRBV4-2 to TRBJ1-4; the D gene identity is not certain. The DNA sequence reads TGTGCCAGCAGCCAAGAATGGCCAACTAATGAAAAACTGTTTTTT. Its protein reads: CASSQEWPTNEKLFF.